The entry that follows covers one TCR beta chain sequence. The V gene lost 2 bases and the J gene lost 6 bases, with 14 bases spanning the gap. The length of the CDR3 is 14 residues. The V gene's germline CDR1 is MDHEN and CDR2 SYDVKM. Using immunoSEQ multiplex PCR, the repertoire was profiled, and TCRdb retains in-frame clones only, with some absent. The repertoire holds roughly 1.5 million clones, with nearly 99% as singletons. These data belong to a study of shared clonotypes between healthy human individuals. The origin of this receptor is a man under 40 in good health. Sequencing was performed on naive CD4+ T cells sorted from blood. The subset: CD45RA+ positively selected. This chain links TRBV28 with TRBJ2-7; D might be TRBD1 (5 bases). The CDR3 DNA reads TGTGCCAGCAGTTTAGCCAGGGTATTACGCGAGCAGTACTTC. Translated: CASSLARVLREQYF.